This TCR beta chain was recorded in a study of CD8 T cells in Susac syndrome. CDR1 and CDR2 (germline): DFQATT, SNEGSKA (reference sequence). This CDR3 is built from 13 residues. V was pared by 6 bases and J by 5 bases, with 14 bases between. Of note for this clonotype: The antigen is undetermined.

The multiple sclerosis control group was made up of treatment-naive patients with stable or active relapsing-remitting disease. When the RNA was reverse transcribed, random hexamers were used with an input of about 0.5 to 1 ug. By means of immunoSEQ multiplex PCR, TCR beta CDR3 spanning 54 Vbeta and 13 Jbeta underwent amplification. TCRdb re-analysed the immunoSEQ multiplex PCR reads in MiXCR, keeping a single row per CDR3 protein. The table has 250,000 to 300,000 distinct CDR3 sequences, around 91% seen once. Study conclusions and caveats: The study conceded that its TCR sequencing and HLA analysis involved relatively few individuals.

The origin of this receptor is a human donor with multiple sclerosis. The sequenced sample was CD8+ T cells from PBMCs. The rearrangement joins TRBV20-1 to TRBJ1-5; D is uncertain. CDR3 DNA: TGCAGTGCCTCTAGGGAGGGAGATCAGCCCCAGCATTTT. Residues: CSASREGDQPQHF.